The 3 T cell receptor beta chains presented below share a single source sample, sequenced in a study of OX40 agonist ivuxolimab in advanced cancers. The method was immunoSEQ multiplex PCR; TCRdb's version includes in-frame clones alone and lacks a portion of them. The sample consists of 57,000 or so clones, 70% to 90% of them appearing once. Sequenced material: CD4+ or CD8+ T cells sorted from blood, taken in a trial of the OX40 agonist ivuxolimab. Receptors originate from an adult with an advanced solid tumor such as melanoma, head and neck, liver or kidney cancer.

CDR3 in DNA: TGTGCCAGCAGCAATTACGGACAGGCCGACGAGACCCAGTACTTC. It encodes CASSNYGQADETQYF. The rearrangement uses TRBV5-6 and TRBJ2-5; 7 bases match TRBD1. V trimming: 4 bases; J trimming: 5 bases; junction bases outside the gene matches: 11. In germline, CDR1 is SGHDT, CDR2 YYEEEE. This CDR3 region has 15 residues. Variable domain in full (rest from reference TRBV5-6 and TRBJ2-5): DAGVTQSPTHLIKTRGQQVTLRCSPKSGHDTVSWYQQALGQGPQFIFQYYEEEERQRGNFPDRFSGHQFPNYSSELNVNALLLGDSALYLCASSNYGQADETQYFGPGTRLLVL.

The V and J genes are TRBV6-1 and TRBJ1-3; D unclear. Germline loops: CDR1 MNHNS, CDR2 SASEGT. Trimming cost V 0 bases and J 4 bases, with 13 bases left between them. This CDR3 has 16 residues. This CDR3 reads CASSEALISPGNTIYF. The CDR3 coding sequence is TGTGCCAGCAGTGAAGCTTTGATATCTCCAGGAAACACCATATATTTT.

This clone occurred once. The rearrangement uses TRBV28 and TRBJ1-5; 9 bases are a match to TRBD1. The germline V gene encodes CDR1 MDHEN and CDR2 SYDVKM. The CDR3 consists of 16 residues. V lost 6 bases, J lost 7 bases, and 13 bases stayed unmatched. Here the CDR3 reads CASSRRGTGLSQPQHF. The CDR3 DNA sequence: TGTGCCAGCAGCCGTCGGGGGACAGGGTTGAGCCAGCCCCAGCATTTT.